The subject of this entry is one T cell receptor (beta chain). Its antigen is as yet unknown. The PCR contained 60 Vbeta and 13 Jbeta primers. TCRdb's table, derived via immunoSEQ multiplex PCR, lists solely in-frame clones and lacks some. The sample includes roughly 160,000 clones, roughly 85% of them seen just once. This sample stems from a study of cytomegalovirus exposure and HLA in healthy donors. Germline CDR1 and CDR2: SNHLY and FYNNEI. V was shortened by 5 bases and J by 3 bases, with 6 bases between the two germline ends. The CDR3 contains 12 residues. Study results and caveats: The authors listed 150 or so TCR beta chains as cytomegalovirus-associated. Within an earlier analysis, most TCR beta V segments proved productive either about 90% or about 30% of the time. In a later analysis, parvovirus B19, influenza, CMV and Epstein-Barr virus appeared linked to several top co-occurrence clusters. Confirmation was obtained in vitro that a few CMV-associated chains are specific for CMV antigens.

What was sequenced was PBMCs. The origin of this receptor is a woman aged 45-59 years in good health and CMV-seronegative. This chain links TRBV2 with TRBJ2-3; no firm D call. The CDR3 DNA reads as TGTGCCAGCAGTCTGGAGACAGATACGCAGTATTTT. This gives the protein CASSLETDTQYF. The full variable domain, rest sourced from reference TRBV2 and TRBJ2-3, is EPEVTQTPSHQVTQMGQEVILRCVPISNHLYFYWYRQILGQKVEFLVSFYNNEISEKSEIFDDQFSVERPDGSNFTLKIRSTKLEDSAMYFCASSLETDTQYFGPGTRLTVL.